One T cell receptor (beta chain) is described in this entry. The data derive from a study of identical twins. TCRdb passed the 5' RACE reads through MiXCR, listing each CDR3 protein once. The table records hundreds of thousands of distinct CDR3 sequences, 21% of them present only once. Per the germline V gene, CDR1 is SQVTM and CDR2 is ANQGSEA. J was trimmed by 4 bases and V by 2 bases; bases with no gene match: 9. CDR3 length equals 15 residues. The sample was also reused in another study, on T cells expressing NK-cell markers. From that report: Among the experiments, several used an anti-gamma-delta TCR antibody to restrict sorting to alpha-beta TCR T cells. HCMV specificity of the expanded NKG2C+ T cell clones was not established.

The V gene is TRBV29-1, the J gene TRBJ2-3; 7 nucleotides align to TRBD1. The specimen sequenced was PBMCs. The sequence came from a woman younger than 35 in good health. This CDR3 reads CSVERNTGVADTQYF. The CDR3 DNA follows: TGCAGCGTTGAAAGGAACACAGGGGTCGCAGATACGCAGTATTTT.